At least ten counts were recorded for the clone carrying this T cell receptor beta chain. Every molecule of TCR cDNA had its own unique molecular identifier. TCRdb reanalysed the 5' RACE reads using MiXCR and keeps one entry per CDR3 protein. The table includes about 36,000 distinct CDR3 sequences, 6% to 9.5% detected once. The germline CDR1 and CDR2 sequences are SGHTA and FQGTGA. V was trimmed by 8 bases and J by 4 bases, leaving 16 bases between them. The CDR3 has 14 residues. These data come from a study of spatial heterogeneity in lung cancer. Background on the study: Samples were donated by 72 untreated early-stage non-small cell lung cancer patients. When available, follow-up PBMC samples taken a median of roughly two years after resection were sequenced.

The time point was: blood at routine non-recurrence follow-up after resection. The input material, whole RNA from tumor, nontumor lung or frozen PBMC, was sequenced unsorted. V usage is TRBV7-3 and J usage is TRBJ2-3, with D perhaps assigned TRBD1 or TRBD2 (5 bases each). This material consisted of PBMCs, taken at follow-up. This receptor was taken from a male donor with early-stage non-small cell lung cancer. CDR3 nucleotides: TGTGCCAGCTCCCGGGGCGGCGAGGCAGATACGCAGTATTTT. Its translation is CASSRGGEADTQYF.